This TCR beta chain was identified during a study of CD8 T cells in Susac syndrome. For the study at large: There were Susac syndrome patients who were therapy-naive at blood draw, others on corticosteroids, and others on intravenous immunoglobulin alone.

An amount of RNA that ranged from about 0.45 to 1 ug was reverse transcribed with random hexamers. The amplification used immunoSEQ multiplex PCR on TCR beta CDR3; it spanned 54 Vbeta and 13 Jbeta. One entry per CDR3 protein, called by TCRdb with MiXCR from the immunoSEQ multiplex PCR reads. This sample has about 200,000 distinct CDR3 sequences, with 91% found just once. TEMRA cells were enriched by FACS, while CD8+ and CD4+ T cells were obtained through a negative isolation that was performed magnetically. This receptor was taken from a human donor with Susac syndrome. The sequenced sample was CD4+ T cells from PBMCs.

The CDR3 sequence: CASSVEPSGSYSGANVLTF. The CDR3 coding sequence is TGTGCCAGCAGCGTAGAGCCTAGCGGGAGCTACTCTGGGGCCAACGTCCTGACTTTC. The chain is built from TRBV9 and TRBJ2-6, with TRBD2 identical over 10 bases. The CDR3 is 19 amino acids. J gave up 0 bases and V 0 bases, and 6 bases lay outside the gene matches. The germline CDR1 and CDR2 sequences are SGDLS and YYNGEE.